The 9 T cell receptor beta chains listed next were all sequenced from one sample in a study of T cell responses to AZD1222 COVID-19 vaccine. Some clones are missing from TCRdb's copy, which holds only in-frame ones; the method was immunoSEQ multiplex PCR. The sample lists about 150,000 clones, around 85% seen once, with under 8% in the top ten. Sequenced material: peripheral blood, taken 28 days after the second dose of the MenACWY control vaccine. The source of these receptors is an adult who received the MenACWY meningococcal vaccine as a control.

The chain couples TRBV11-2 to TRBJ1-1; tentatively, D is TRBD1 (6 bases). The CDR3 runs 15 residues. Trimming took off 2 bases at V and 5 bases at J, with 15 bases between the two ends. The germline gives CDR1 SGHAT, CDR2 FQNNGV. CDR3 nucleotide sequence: TGTGCCAGCAGCTTACGGGGGGGCCAGGGGACTGAAGCTTTCTTT. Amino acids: CASSLRGGQGTEAFF.

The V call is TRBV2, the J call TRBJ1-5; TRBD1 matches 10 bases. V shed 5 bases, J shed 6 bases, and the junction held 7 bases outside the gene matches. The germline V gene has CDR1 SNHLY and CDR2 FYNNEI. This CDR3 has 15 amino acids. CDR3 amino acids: CASSRTGGSVQPQHF. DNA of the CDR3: TGTGCCAGCAGTCGGACAGGGGGGAGTGTTCAGCCCCAGCATTTT.

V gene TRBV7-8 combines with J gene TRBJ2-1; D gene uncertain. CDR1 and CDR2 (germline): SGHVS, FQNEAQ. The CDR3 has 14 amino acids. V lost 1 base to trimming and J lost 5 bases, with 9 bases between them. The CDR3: CASSLEHSDNEQFF. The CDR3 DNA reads TGTGCCAGCAGCTTAGAACACTCGGACAATGAGCAGTTCTTC.

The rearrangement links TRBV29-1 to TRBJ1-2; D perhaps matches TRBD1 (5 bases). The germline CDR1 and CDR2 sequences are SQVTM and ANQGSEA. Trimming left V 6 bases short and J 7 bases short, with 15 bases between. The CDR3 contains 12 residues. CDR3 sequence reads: CSVGEAVIGYTF. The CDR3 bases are TGCAGCGTGGGGGAGGCGGTTATTGGCTACACCTTC.

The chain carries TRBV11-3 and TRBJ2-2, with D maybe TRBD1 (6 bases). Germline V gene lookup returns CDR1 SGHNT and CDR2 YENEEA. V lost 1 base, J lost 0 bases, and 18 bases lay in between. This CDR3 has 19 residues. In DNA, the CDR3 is TGTGCCAGCAGCTTAGTGGTCATGTTGGGGGCGTCGAACACCGGGGAGCTGTTTTTT. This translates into CASSLVVMLGASNTGELFF.

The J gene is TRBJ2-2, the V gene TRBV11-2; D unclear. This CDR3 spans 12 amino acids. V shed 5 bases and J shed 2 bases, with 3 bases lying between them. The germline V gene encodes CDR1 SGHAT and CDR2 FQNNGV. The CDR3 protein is CASSHNTGELFF. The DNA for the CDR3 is TGTGCCAGCAGCCATAACACCGGGGAGCTGTTTTTT.

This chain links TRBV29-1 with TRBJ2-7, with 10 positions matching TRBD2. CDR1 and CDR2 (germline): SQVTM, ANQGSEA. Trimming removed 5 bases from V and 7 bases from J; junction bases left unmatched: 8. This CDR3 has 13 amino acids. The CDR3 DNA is TGCAGCGTTCGTGAAGCGGGAGGGGGAGAGCAGTACTTC. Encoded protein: CSVREAGGGEQYF.

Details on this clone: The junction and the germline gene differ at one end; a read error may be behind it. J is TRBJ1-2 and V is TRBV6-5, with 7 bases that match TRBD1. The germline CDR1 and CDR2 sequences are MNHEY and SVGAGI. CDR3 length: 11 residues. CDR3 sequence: CASSYVDRVVF. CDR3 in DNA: TGTGCCAGCAGTTACGTCGACAGGGTCGTCTTC.

Here the CDR3 reads CASSYVQGGNQPQHF. The CDR3 bases are TGTGCCAGCAGTTACGTACAGGGTGGGAATCAGCCCCAGCATTTT. The chain uses TRBV6-2 or TRBV6-3 and TRBJ1-5; a possible D gene is TRBD1 (6 bases). V shed 2 bases and J shed 4 bases, with 12 bases lying between them. Germline lookup yields CDR1 MNHEY and CDR2 SVGEGT. The CDR3 extends over 15 amino acids.